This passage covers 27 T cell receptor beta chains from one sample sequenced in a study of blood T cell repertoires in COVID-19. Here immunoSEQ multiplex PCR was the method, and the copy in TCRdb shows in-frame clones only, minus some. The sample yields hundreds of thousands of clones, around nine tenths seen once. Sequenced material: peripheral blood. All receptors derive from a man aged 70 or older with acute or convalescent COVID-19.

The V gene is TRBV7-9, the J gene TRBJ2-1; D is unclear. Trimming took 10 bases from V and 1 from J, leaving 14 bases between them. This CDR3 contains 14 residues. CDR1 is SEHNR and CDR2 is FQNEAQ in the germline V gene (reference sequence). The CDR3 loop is CATQRSTSYNEQFF. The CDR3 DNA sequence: TGTGCCACCCAGAGGTCGACGTCCTACAATGAGCAGTTCTTC.

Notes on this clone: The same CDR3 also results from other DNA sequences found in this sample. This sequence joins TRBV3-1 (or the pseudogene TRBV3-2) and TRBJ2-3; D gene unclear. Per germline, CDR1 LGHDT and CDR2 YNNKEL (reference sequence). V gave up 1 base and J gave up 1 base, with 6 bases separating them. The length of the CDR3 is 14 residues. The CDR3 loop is CASSQASGTDTQYF. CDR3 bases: TGTGCCAGCAGCCAAGCGAGCGGCACAGATACGCAGTATTTT.

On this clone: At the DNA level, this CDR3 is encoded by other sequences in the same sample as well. The CDR3 reads CASSRTGGYGYTF. The DNA for the CDR3 is TGTGCCAGCAGCCGCACAGGGGGCTATGGCTACACCTTC. The J gene is TRBJ1-2, the V gene TRBV6-2 or TRBV6-3, with TRBD1 identical over 8 bases. Germline values: CDR1 MNHEY, CDR2 SVGEGT. This CDR3 is 13 amino acids long. With V trimmed by 6 bases and J by 4 bases, 4 bases remained unmatched.

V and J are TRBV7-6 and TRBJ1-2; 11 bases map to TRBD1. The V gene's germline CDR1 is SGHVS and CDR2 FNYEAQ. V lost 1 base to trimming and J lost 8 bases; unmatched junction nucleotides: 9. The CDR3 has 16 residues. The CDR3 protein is CASSLDPTGQGAGYTF. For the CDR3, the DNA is TGTGCCAGCAGCTTAGACCCCACCGGACAGGGGGCAGGCTACACCTTC.

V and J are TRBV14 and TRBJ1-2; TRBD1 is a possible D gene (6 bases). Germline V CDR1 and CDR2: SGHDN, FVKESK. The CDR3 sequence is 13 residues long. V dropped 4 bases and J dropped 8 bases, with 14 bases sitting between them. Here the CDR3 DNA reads TGTGCCAGCAGCCCTCGGACAGAGGGAGGCTACACCTTC. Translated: CASSPRTEGGYTF. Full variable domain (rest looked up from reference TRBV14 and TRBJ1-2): EAGVTQFPSHSVIEKGQTVTLRCDPISGHDNLYWYRRVMGKEIKFLLHFVKESKQDESGMPNNRFLAERTGGTYSTLKVQPAELEDSGVYFCASSPRTEGGYTFGSGTRLTVV.

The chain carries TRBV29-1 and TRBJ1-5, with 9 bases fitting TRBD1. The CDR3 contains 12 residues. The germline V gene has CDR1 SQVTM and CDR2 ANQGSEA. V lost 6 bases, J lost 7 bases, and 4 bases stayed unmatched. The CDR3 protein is CSVGQGSQPQHF. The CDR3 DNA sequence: TGCAGCGTAGGACAGGGGTCCCAGCCCCAGCATTTT.

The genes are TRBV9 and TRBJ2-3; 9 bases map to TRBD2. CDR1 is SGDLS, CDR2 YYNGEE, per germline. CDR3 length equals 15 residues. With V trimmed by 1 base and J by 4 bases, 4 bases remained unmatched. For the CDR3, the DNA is TGTGCCAGCAGCGTAACGGCGGGGGGGCCAGATACGCAGTATTTT. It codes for CASSVTAGGPDTQYF.

The CDR3 here is CASSLVAVGNTEAFF. The CDR3 DNA reads as TGTGCCAGCAGCTTAGTGGCGGTGGGGAACACTGAAGCTTTCTTT. The chain joins TRBV7-2 to TRBJ1-1; D gene ambiguous. CDR3 length equals 15 residues. In germline, CDR1 is SGHTA, CDR2 FQGNSA. Between the trimmed V and J ends, which lost 1 base and 1 base, there was a span of 10 bases.

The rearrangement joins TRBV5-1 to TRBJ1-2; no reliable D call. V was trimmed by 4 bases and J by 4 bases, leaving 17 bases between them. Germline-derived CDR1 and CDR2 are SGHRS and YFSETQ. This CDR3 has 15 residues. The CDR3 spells CASSDPSTVTYGYTF. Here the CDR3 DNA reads TGCGCCAGCAGCGACCCTTCAACAGTAACCTATGGCTACACCTTC.

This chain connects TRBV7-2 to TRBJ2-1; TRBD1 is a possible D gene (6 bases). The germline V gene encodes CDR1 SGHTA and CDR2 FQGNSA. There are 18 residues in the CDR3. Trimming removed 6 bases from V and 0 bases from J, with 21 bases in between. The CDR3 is CASSRRGSATSSYNEQFF. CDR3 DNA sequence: TGTGCCAGCAGTCGTAGGGGGAGCGCGACGAGCTCCTACAATGAGCAGTTCTTC.

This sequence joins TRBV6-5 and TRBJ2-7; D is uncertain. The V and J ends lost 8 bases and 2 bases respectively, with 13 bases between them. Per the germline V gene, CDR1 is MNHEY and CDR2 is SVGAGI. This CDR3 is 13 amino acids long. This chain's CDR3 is CASCQDSPYEQYF. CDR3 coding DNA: TGTGCCAGCTGCCAGGATAGTCCCTACGAGCAGTACTTC.

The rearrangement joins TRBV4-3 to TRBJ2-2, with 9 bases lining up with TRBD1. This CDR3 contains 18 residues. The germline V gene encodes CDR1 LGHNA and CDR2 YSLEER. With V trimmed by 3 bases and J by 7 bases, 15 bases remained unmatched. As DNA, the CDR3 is TGCGCCAGCAGCCAGGGTAGACAGGGGGTGGTGTATGGCGGGGAGCTGTTTTTT. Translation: CASSQGRQGVVYGGELFF.

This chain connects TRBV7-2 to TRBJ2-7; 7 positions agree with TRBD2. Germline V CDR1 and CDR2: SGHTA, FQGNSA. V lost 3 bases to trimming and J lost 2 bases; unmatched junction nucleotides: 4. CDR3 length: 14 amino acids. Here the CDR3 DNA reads TGTGCCAGCAGCTTCAGCCGGGGGGCCTACGAGCAGTACTTC. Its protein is CASSFSRGAYEQYF. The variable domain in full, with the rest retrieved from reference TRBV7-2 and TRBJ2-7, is GAGVSQSPSNKVTEKGKDVELRCDPISGHTALYWYRQSLGQGLEFLIYFQGNSAPDKSGLPSDRFSAERTGGSVSTLTIQRTQQEDSAVYLCASSFSRGAYEQYFGPGTRLTVT.

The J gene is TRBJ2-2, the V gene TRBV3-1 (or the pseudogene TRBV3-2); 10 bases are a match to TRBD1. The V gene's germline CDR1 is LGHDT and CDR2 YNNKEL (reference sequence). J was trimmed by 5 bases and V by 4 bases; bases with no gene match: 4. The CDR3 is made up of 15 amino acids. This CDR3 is CASSRGQGITGELFF. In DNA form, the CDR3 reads TGTGCCAGCAGCCGGGGACAGGGGATAACCGGGGAGCTGTTTTTT.

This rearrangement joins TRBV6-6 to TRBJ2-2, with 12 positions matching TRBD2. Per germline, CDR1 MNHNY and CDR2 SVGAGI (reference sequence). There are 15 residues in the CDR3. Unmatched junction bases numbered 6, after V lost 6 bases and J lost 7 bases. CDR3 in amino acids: CASSRTSGNVGELFF. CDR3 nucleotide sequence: TGTGCCAGCAGCCGGACTAGCGGGAACGTCGGGGAGCTGTTTTTT.

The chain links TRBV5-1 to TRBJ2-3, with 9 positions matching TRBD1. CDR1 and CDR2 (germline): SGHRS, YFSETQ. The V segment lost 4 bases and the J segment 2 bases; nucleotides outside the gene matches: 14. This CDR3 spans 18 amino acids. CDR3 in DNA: TGCGCCAGCAGCATAAAAGAACAGGGGGCTAGTTTCACAGATACGCAGTATTTT. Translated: CASSIKEQGASFTDTQYF.

DNA of the CDR3: TGTGCCAGCAGCCCCGGCCCCGGGTTAATCTACGAGCAGTACTTC. It specifies CASSPGPGLIYEQYF. The chain joins TRBV3-1 (or the pseudogene TRBV3-2) to TRBJ2-7; the D is unclear. The CDR3 has 15 residues. Germline CDR1 and CDR2: LGHDT and YNNKEL (reference sequence). Trimming took 4 bases from V and 3 from J, leaving 16 bases between them.

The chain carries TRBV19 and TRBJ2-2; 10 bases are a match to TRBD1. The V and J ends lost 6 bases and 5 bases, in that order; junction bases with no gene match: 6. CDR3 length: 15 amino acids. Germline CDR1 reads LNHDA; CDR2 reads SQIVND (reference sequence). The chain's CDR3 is CASSLRDRGTGELFF. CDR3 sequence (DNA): TGTGCCAGTAGCCTCCGGGACAGGGGTACCGGGGAGCTGTTTTTT.

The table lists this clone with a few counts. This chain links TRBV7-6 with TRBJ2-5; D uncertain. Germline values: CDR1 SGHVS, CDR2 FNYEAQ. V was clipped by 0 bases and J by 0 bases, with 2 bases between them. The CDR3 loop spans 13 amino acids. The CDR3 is CASSLAYQETQYF. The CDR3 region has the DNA TGTGCCAGCAGCTTAGCCTACCAAGAGACCCAGTACTTC.

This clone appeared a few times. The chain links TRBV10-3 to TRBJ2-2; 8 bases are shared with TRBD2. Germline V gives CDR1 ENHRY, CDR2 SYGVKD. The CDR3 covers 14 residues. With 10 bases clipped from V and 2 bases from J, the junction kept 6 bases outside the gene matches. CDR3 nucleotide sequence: TGTGCCACCACAACTAGCGGAAACACCGGGGAGCTGTTTTTT. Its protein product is CATTTSGNTGELFF.

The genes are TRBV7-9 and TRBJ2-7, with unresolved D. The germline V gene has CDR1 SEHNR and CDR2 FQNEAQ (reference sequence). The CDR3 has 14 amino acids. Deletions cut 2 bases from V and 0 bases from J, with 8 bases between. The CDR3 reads CASSLFTASYEQYF. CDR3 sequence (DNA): TGTGCCAGCAGCTTATTCACAGCCTCCTACGAGCAGTACTTC.

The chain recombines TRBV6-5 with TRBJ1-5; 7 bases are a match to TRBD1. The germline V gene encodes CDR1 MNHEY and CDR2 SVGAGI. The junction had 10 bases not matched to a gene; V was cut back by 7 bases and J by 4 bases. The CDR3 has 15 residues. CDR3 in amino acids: CASNPGGGWNQPQHF. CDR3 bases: TGTGCCAGCAACCCCGGAGGGGGCTGGAATCAGCCCCAGCATTTT.

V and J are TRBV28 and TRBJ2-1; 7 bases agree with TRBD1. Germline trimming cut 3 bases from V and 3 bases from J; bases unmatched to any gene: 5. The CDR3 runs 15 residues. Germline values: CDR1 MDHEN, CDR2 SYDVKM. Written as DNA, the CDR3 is TGTGCCAGCAGTTTTGACAGGGTGAGCTACAATGAGCAGTTCTTC. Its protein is CASSFDRVSYNEQFF.

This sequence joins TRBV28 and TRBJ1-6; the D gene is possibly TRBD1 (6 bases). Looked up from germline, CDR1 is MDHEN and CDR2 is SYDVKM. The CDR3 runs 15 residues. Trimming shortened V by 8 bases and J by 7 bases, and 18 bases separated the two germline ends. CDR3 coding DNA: TGTGCCAGCCGCAAAGTACAGGGAAACAATTCACCCCTCCACTTT. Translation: CASRKVQGNNSPLHF.

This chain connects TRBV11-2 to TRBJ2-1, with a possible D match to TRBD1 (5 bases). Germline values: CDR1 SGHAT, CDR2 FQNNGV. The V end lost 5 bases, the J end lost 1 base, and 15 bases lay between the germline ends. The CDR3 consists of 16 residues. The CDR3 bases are TGTGCCAGCAGCCCTCCAGGGTTCGGGTCCTACAATGAGCAGTTCTTC. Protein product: CASSPPGFGSYNEQFF.

The DNA of the CDR3 is TGTGCCAGCAGTTCCACTAGCGGGGGGGACGGTACGCAGTATTTT. Translation gives CASSSTSGGDGTQYF. The V gene is TRBV28, the J gene TRBJ2-3; 13 nucleotides match TRBD2. The germline gives CDR1 MDHEN, CDR2 SYDVKM. The ends lost 4 bases at V and 8 bases at J; junction bases unmatched: 6. This CDR3 contains 15 residues.

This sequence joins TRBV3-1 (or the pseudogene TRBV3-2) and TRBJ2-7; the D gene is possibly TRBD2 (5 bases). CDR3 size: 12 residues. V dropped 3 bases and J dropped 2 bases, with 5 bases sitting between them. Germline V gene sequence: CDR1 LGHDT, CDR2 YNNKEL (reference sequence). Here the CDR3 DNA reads TGTGCCAGCAGCCAGGGAGCCTACGAGCAGTACTTC. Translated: CASSQGAYEQYF.